These T cell receptor beta chains were read from a single sample in a study of naive CD8 T cells in extremely preterm neonates. The protocol was immunoSEQ multiplex PCR, while the TCRdb copy is restricted to in-frame clones and leaves out a portion. The sample has around 6,000 clones, around 97% seen once. Sequencing input: naive CD8+ T cells from blood. All receptors derive from a human donor in good health. Each CDR3 is given with its conserved first and last residue. D genes are given only for firm matches. Clone size is given for some rows only: seen once, a few or many times, or a class if the clone is expanded.

V gene	D gene	J gene	clone size	CDR3 protein	CDR3 DNA
TRBV6-1	.	TRBJ1-5	.	CASSEAEGQPQHF	TGTGCCAGCAGTGAAGCGGAGGGTCAGCCCCAGCATTTT
TRBV10-3	.	TRBJ2-1	.	CAISEPRVPLNEQFF	TGTGCCATCAGTGAGCCCAGGGTCCCCTTGAATGAGCAGTTCTTC
TRBV11-3	TRBD2	TRBJ2-2	.	CASSPPLSGVGTGELFF	TGTGCCAGCAGCCCTCCCCTCAGCGGGGTAGGAACCGGGGAGCTGTTTTTT
TRBV5-8	.	TRBJ1-5	.	CASSLSRTGPQPQHF	TGTGCCAGCAGCTTGTCAAGAACAGGACCTCAGCCCCAGCATTTT
TRBV2	TRBD2	TRBJ2-1	.	CASSEWRAGDLRGEQFF	TGTGCCAGCAGTGAGTGGAGAGCGGGGGACCTCCGGGGTGAGCAGTTCTTC
TRBV14	.	TRBJ2-4	.	CARLLRDSPPKAKNIQYF	TGTGCCAGACTTCTACGGGACTCCCCCCCCAAGGCCAAAAACATTCAGTACTTC
TRBV29-1	.	TRBJ1-3	.	CSVAIPGNTIYF	TGCAGCGTTGCTATCCCTGGAAACACCATATATTTT
TRBV7-9	TRBD1	TRBJ2-1	.	CTSSSGTGGYNEQFF	TGTACCAGCAGCTCCGGGACAGGGGGATACAATGAGCAGTTCTTC
TRBV5-5	TRBD1	TRBJ2-2	.	CASSLGTGNTGELFF	TGTGCCAGCAGCTTGGGGACAGGGAACACCGGGGAGCTGTTTTTT
TRBV21-1	.	TRBJ2-1	.	CARRGEFF	TGTGCCCGGAGGGGCGAGTTCTTC
TRBV13	.	TRBJ2-3	.	CASSLRVGDWASDTQYF	TGTGCCAGCAGCTTACGTGTTGGGGACTGGGCCTCAGATACGCAGTATTTT
TRBV19	.	TRBJ1-1	.	CASITETEAFF	TGTGCCAGTATTACGGAGACTGAAGCTTTCTTT
TRBV6-6	.	TRBJ2-5	.	CASSYVAGIETQYF	TGTGCCAGCAGTTACGTGGCAGGGATAGAGACCCAGTACTTC
TRBV10-2	TRBD1	TRBJ1-2	.	CASSIPGGGYGYTF	TGCGCCAGCAGTATCCCAGGGGGCGGCTATGGCTACACCTTC
TRBV7-9	.	TRBJ1-1	.	CASSTHRSSMNTEAFF	TGTGCCAGCAGCACACACAGGAGTTCTATGAACACTGAAGCTTTCTTT
TRBV19	TRBD1	TRBJ1-1	.	CASRDKGALDTEAFF	TGTGCCAGTAGGGATAAGGGGGCGCTGGACACTGAAGCTTTCTTT
TRBV10-3	.	TRBJ1-2	.	CAISDSSYGYTF	TGTGCCATCAGTGATTCGAGCTATGGCTACACCTTC
TRBV19	.	TRBJ2-4	once	CASSSDPRVKNIQYF	TGTGCCAGTAGTTCAGACCCCAGGGTTAAAAACATTCAGTACTTC
TRBV7-2	.	TRBJ1-4	.	CASSPRDPGDYNEKLFF	TGTGCCAGCAGCCCCCGGGACCCGGGGGATTATAATGAAAAACTGTTTTTT
TRBV15	.	TRBJ2-1	.	CATSTRRDSREQFF	TGTGCCACCAGCACCAGGCGGGACTCAAGGGAGCAGTTCTTC